The T cell receptor (beta chain) described here comes from a study of shared clonotypes between healthy human individuals. Study overall: Used for every donor were three CD4 naive, three CD4 memory, two CD8 naive and one CD8 memory plate. Overall study findings and caveats: Among four donors, roughly 5.5% of naive CD4 clonotypes were found in common.

A remark on this clone: Its antigen is as yet unknown. Other DNA sequences in the same sample also yield this CDR3.

Only in-frame clones appear in the TCRdb table, and some are missing; sequencing was by immunoSEQ multiplex PCR. The sample records around 2,000,000 clones, around 96% being singletons. CD45RO negativity and positive selection for CCR7 defined naive CD8 cells, a population that excluded terminally differentiated effector memory CD45RA+ cells. V was clipped by 4 bases and J by 6 bases; unmatched bases: 6. Germline V gene sequence: CDR1 MNHEY, CDR2 SVGAGI. This CDR3 has 14 residues. This TCR was sampled from a man younger than 30 in good health. Material: naive CD8+ T cells sorted from blood. The chain is built from TRBV6-5 and TRBJ2-3; 8 nucleotides agree with TRBD2. This CDR3 reads CASSSGLAPDTQYF. CDR3 sequence (DNA): TGTGCCAGCAGTTCCGGACTAGCCCCGGATACGCAGTATTTT.